This T cell receptor beta chain emerged from a study of tumor and adjacent non-tumor tissue in lung cancer. For the study at large: Patients were aged about 30 to 85, some 10 men and a handful of women, stage I to III.

For this clonotype: The antigen is not known.

The CDR3 spans 14 residues. CDR1 and CDR2 from the germline V gene are SGHNT and YYREEE (reference sequence). The ends were cut back, 3 bases at V and 14 bases at J, with 23 bases in the middle. TCRbeta libraries were built with three rounds of nested PCR, modified from ARM-PCR. TCRdb re-analysed the multiplex PCR reads in MiXCR, keeping a single row per CDR3 protein. The sample holds approximately 76,000 distinct CDR3 sequences; 55% to 70% are singletons and the top ten take roughly 12%. This sample's RNA came from whole unsorted tissue. Newly diagnosed lung cancer patients had thoracic surgery in China, August–late 2014, without prior chemotherapy. Study-wide results and caveats: In normal lung, the top 100 clones were significantly more dominant than in tumor.

The material sequenced was lung tumor tissue. This clonotype was sampled from a woman in her seventies with non-small cell lung cancer. The chain has TRBV5-4 and TRBJ1-1, with D possibly being TRBD1 (5 bases). For the CDR3, the DNA is TGTGCCAGCAGCTGGACAACATGGAACGCTGAAACATTCTTT. This codes for CASSWTTWNAETFF.